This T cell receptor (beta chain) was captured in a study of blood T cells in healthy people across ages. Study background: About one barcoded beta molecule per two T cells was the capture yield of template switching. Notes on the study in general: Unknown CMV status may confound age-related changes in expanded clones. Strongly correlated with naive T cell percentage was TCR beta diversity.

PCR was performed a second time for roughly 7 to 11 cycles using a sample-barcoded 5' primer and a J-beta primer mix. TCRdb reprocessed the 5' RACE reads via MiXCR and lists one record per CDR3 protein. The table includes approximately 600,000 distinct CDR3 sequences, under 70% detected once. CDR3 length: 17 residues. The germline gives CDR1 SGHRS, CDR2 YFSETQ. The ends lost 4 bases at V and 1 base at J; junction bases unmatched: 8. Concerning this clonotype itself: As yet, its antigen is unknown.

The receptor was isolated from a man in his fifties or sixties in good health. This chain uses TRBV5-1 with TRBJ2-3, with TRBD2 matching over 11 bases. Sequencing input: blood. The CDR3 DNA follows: TGCGCCAGCAGCACTTTTCCGGGACTAGCGGGCACAGATACGCAGTATTTT. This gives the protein CASSTFPGLAGTDTQYF. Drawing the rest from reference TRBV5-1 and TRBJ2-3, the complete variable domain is KAGVTQTPRYLIKTRGQQVTLSCSPISGHRSVSWYQQTPGQGLQFLFEYFSETQRNKGNFPGRFSGRQFSNSRSEMNVSTLELGDSALYLCASSTFPGLAGTDTQYFGPGTRLTVL.